This TCR beta chain derives from a study of lymphopenia after photon versus proton radiotherapy. Broader study findings: Relative stability marked proton patients; photon patients lost diversity and naive cells.

Data came from immunoSEQ multiplex PCR; TCRdb stores just in-frame clones and leaves some out. Of some 28,000 clones listed, around 81% were seen once; the top ten hold under 35%. Trimming cost V 4 bases and J 5 bases, with 14 bases left between them. Per the germline V gene, CDR1 is MNHEY and CDR2 is SMNVEV (reference sequence). The CDR3 runs to 14 residues. To note about this clone: The antigen remains unidentified.

This TCR was recovered from a middle-aged man with gastric cancer. The sequencing used peripheral blood, collected from a patient treated with photon-based radiotherapy. The V call is TRBV27, the J call TRBJ1-1; D may be TRBD1 (5 bases). In DNA, the CDR3 is TGTGCCAGCAGTTACGGACTTCAGGGAACTGAAGCTTTCTTT. This gives the protein CASSYGLQGTEAFF.